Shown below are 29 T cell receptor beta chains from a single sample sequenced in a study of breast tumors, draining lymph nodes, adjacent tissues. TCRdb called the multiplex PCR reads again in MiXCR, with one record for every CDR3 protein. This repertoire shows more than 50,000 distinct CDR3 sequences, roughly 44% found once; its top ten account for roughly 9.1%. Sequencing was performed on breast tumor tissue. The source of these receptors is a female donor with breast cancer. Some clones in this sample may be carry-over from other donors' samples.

Written as DNA, the CDR3 is TGTGCCAGCAGCCATGCCGGGACAGGGAGCGAGCAGTACTTC. Protein sequence: CASSHAGTGSEQYF. This chain links TRBV4-2 with TRBJ2-7; 9 bases are shared with TRBD1. The J segment lost 6 bases and the V segment lost 3 bases, leaving 6 bases of the junction unmatched. The CDR3 loop spans 14 amino acids. Germline loops: CDR1 LGHNA, CDR2 YNFKEQ.

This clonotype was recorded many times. In DNA, the CDR3 is TGTGCCAGCAGCTTAGACAGGGATCGAGCCCTCCACTTT. As protein: CASSLDRDRALHF. J is TRBJ1-6 and V is TRBV11-1; TRBD1 is a possible D gene (6 bases). This CDR3 spans 13 amino acids. V was trimmed by 1 base and J by 14 bases, leaving 12 bases between them. Germline V CDR1 and CDR2: SGHAT, FQDESV (reference sequence).

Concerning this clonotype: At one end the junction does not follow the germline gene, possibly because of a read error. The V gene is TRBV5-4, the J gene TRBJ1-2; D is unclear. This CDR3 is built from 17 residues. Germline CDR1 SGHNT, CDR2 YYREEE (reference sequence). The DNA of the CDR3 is TGTGCCAGCAGCCCCTTGACGGCGGGTATGTTTTCGGATGGCTACACTTTC. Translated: CASSPLTAGMFSDGYTF.

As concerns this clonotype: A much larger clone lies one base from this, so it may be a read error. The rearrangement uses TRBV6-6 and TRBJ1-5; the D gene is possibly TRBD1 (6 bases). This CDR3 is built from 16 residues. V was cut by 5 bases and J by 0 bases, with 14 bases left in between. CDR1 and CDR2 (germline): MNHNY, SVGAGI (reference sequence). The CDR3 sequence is CASSQGGGFSNQPQHF. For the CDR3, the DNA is TGTGCCAGCAGTCAAGGGGGAGGCTTTAGCAATCAGCCCCAGCATTTT.

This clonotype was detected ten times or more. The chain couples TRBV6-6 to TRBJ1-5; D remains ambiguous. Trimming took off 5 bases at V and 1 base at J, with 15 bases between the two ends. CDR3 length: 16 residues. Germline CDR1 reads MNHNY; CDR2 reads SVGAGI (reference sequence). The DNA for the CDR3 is TGTGCCAGCAGTCCGCTTAGGAGCGCGAGCAATCAGCCCCAGCATTTT. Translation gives CASSPLRSASNQPQHF.

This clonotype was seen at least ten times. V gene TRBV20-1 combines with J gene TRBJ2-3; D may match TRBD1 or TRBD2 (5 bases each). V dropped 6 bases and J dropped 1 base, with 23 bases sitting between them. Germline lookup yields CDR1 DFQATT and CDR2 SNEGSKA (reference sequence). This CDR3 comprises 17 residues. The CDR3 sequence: CSAIPWAYGDRTDTQYF. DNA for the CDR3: TGCAGTGCCATCCCCTGGGCCTACGGGGACCGCACAGATACGCAGTATTTT.

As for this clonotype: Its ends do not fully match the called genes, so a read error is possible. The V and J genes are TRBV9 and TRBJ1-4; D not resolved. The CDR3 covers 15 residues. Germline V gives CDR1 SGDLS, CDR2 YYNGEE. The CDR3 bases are TGTGCCTGCAGTCGTTTAGACAATCTTAATGAAAAACAGTTTTTT. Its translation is CACSRLDNLNEKQFF.

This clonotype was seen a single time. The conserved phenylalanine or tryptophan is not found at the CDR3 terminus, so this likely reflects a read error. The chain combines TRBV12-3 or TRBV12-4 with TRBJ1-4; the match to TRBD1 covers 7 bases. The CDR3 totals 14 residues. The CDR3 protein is CASSRQGTNEKLFL. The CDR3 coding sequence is TGTGCCAGCAGTCGACAGGGCACTAATGAAAAGCTGTTTCTT.

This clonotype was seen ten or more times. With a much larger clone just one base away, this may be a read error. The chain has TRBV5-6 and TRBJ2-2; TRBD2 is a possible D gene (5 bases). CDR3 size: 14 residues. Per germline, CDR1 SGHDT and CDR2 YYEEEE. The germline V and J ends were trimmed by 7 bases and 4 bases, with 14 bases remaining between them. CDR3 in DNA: TGTGCCAGCTCGACGGGGTGGGCCACCGGGGAGCTGTTTTTT. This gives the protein CASSTGWATGELFF. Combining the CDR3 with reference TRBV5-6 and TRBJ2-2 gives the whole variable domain DAGVTQSPTHLIKTRGQQVTLRCSPKSGHDTVSWYQQALGQGPQFIFQYYEEEERQRGNFPDRFSGHQFPNYSSELNVNALLLGDSALYLCASSTGWATGELFFGEGSRLTVL.

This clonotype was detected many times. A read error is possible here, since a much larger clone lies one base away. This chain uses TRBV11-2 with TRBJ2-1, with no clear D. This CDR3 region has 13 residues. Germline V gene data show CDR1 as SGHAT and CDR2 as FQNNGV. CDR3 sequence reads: CASSLEYYTEQFF. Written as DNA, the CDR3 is TGTGCCAGCAGCTTAGAGTACTACACTGAGCAGTTCTTC.

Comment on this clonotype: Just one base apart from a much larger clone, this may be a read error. The CDR3 reads CASSPMITYKQYF. The CDR3 coding sequence is TGTGCCAGCAGTCCTATGATTACCTACAAGCAGTACTTC. V gene TRBV6-5 combines with J gene TRBJ2-7; no clear D gene. In germline, CDR1 is MNHEY, CDR2 SVGAGI. The CDR3 contains 13 residues.

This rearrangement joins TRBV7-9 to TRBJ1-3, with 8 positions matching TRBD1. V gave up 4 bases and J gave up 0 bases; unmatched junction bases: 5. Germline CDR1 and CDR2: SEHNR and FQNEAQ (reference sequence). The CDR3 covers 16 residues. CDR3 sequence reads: CASSSDRDNSGNTIYF. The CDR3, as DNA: TGTGCCAGCAGCTCGGACAGGGACAACTCTGGAAACACCATATATTTT.

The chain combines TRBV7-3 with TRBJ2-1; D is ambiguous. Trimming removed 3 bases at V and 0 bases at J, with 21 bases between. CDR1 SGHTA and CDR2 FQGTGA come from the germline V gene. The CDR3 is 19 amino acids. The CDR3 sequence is CASSLKVWRPASSYNEQFF. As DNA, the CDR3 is TGTGCCAGCAGCTTGAAGGTCTGGCGGCCTGCGAGCTCCTACAATGAGCAGTTCTTC.

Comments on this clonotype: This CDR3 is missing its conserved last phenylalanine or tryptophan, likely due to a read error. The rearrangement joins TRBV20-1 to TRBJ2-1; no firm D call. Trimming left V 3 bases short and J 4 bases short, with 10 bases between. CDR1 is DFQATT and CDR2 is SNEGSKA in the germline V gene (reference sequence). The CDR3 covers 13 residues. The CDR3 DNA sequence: TGCAGTGCTAGGTGCGTCAATTACAATGAGCAGTTCCTC. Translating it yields CSARCVNYNEQFL.

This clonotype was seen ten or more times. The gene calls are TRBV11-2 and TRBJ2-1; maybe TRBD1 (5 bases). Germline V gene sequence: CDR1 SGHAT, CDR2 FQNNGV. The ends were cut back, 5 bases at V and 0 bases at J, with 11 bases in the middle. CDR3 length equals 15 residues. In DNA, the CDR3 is TGTGCCAGCAGCCAGACAGTTTTCTCCTACAATGAGCAGTTCTTC. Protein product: CASSQTVFSYNEQFF.

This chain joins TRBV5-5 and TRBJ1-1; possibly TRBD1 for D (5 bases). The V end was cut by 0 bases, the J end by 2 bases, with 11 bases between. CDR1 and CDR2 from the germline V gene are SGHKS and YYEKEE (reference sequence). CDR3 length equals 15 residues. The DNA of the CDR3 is TGTGCCAGCAGCTTGGCCCCGGGGGTAAACACTGAAGCTTTCTTT. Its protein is CASSLAPGVNTEAFF.

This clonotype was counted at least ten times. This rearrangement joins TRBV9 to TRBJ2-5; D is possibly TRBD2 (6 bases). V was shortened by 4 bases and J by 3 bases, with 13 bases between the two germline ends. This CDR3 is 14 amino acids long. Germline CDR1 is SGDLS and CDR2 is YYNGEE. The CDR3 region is CASSSRLGEETQYF. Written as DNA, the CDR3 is TGTGCCAGCAGCTCCCGACTAGGAGAAGAGACCCAGTACTTC.

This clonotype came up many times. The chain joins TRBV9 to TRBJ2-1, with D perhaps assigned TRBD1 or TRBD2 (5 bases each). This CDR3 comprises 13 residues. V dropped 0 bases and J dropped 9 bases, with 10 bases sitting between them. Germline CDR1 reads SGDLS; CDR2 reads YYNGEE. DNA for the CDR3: TGTGCCAGCAGCGTAGAGTCGAGGGGTGAGCAGTTCTTC. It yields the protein CASSVESRGEQFF.

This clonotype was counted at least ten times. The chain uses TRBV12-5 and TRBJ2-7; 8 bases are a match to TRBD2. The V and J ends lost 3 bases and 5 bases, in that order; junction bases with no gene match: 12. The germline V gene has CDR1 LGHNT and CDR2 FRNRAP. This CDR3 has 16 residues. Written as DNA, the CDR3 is TGTGCTAGTGGTTTCGTACTCGGGGGGGGCTTCCACGAGCAGTACTTC. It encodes CASGFVLGGGFHEQYF.

The CDR3 DNA sequence: TGTGCCTCCATTGCAGGGACAGGGACCTTGTACAATGAGCAGTTCTTC. Translated: CASIAGTGTLYNEQFF. The V gene is TRBV24-1, the J gene TRBJ2-1; 9 bases are a match to TRBD1. This CDR3 region has 16 residues. Germline lookup yields CDR1 KGHDR and CDR2 SFDVKD. J was trimmed by 4 bases and V by 12 bases; bases with no gene match: 15.

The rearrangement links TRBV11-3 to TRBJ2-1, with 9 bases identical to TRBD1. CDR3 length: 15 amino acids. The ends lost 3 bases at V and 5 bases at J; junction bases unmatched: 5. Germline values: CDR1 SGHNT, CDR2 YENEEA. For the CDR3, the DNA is TGTGCCAGCAGCTTGGGACAGGGATTCCACAATGAGCAGTTCTTC. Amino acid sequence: CASSLGQGFHNEQFF.

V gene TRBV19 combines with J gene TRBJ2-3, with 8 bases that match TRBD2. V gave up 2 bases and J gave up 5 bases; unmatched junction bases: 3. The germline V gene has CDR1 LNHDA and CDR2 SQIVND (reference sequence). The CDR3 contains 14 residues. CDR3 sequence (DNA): TGTGCCAGTAGTATAAGGGCGGGAGGAGATACGCAGTATTTT. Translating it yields CASSIRAGGDTQYF.

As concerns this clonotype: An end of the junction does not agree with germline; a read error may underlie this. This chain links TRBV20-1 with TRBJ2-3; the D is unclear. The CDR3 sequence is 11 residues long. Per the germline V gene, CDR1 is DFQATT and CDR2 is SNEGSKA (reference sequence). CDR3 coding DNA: TGCAGTGCTAGAAAGGCAGATACGCAGTCTTTT. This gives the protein CSARKADTQSF.

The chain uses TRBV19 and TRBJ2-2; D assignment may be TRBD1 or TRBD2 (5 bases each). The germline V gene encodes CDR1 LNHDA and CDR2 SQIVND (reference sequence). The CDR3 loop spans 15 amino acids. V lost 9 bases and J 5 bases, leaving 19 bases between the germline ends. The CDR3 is CASCRPGQGTGELFF. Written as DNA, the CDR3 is TGTGCCAGCTGTCGACCGGGGCAGGGAACCGGGGAGCTGTTTTTT.

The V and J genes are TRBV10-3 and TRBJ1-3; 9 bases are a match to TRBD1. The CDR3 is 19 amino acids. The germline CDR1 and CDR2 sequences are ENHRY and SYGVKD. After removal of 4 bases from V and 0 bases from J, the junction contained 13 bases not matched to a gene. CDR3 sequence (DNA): TGTGCCATCAGTGGGTACCGGGGACAGGGAAGGCTCTCTGGAAACACCATATATTTT. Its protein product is CAISGYRGQGRLSGNTIYF.

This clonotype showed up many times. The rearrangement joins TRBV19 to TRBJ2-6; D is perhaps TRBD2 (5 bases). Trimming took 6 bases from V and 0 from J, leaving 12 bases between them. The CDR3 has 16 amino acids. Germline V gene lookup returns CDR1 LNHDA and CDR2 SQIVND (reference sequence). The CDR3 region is CASSTSRSSGANVLTF. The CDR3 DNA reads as TGTGCCAGTAGCACTAGTAGGAGCTCTGGGGCCAACGTCCTGACTTTC.

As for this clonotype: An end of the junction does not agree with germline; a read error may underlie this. CDR3 residues: CAVSNTAEANTEAFF. The CDR3 DNA reads as TGTGCCGTCAGCAACACCGCCGAGGCGAACACTGAAGCTTTCTTT. The chain combines TRBV10-3 with TRBJ1-1; D ambiguous. CDR1 and CDR2 from the germline V gene are ENHRY and SYGVKD. The CDR3 contains 15 residues.

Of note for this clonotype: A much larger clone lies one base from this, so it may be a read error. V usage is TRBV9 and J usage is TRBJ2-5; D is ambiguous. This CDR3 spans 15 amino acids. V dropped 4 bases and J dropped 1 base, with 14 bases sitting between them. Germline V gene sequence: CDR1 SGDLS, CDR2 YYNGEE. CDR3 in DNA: TGTGCCAGCAGCTTCTCCGACTGGACCCAAGAGACCCAGTACTTC. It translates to CASSFSDWTQETQYF. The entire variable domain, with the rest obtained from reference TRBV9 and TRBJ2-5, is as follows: DSGVTQTPKHLITATGQRVTLRCSPRSGDLSVYWYQQSLDQGLQFLIQYYNGEERAKGNILERFSAQQFPDLHSELNLSSLELGDSALYFCASSFSDWTQETQYFGPGTRLLVL.

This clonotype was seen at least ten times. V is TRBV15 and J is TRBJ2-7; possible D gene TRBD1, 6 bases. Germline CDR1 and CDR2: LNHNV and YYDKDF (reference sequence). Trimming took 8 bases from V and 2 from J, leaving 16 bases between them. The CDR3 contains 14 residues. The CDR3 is CATANRDTAYEQYF. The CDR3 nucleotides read TGTGCCACCGCCAACCGGGACACCGCCTACGAGCAGTACTTC.